This T cell receptor beta chain emerged from a study of blood T cell repertoires in COVID-19. At the level of the study: Donors in the United States, Italy and Spain gave samples during acute or convalescent COVID-19.

The germline V gene encodes CDR1 SEHNR and CDR2 FQNEAQ (reference sequence). This CDR3 is 14 amino acids long. Between the trimmed V and J ends, which lost 4 bases and 4 bases, there was a span of 8 bases. Profiled with immunoSEQ multiplex PCR; TCRdb holds only in-frame clones, not every one. The top ten clones hold less than 2.5% of a sample with a few hundred thousand clones, approximately 85% of them seen once. The sequence was obtained from a woman in her forties or fifties who had recovered from COVID-19. The sequenced sample consisted of PBMCs or T cells enriched from blood (not recorded which). V gene TRBV7-9 combines with J gene TRBJ1-6, with D perhaps matching TRBD1 (6 bases). Here the CDR3 reads CASSWGQYNSPLHF. CDR3 in DNA: TGTGCCAGCAGCTGGGGGCAGTATAATTCACCCCTCCACTTT.